This entry describes one T cell receptor beta chain. The specificity of this receptor is unknown. Per-base quality was not reported, and no clone a single base away is much larger than it. TCRbeta CDR3 regions were amplified from genomic DNA using the immunoSEQ Assay, a bias-controlled multiplex PCR. In the original analysis: The number of nucleated cells in each sample was estimated from the amplification of reference gene primers within the assay. Sequence reads were collapsed and filtered to measure the absolute abundance of every unique TCRbeta CDR3 rearrangement. Productive Simpson clonality was computed per sample as the square root of Simpson's diversity index over productive rearrangements. What TCRdb holds here is the immuneACCESS table cut down to in-frame rearrangements. Part of the clones is not present; checked against another copy, under half of the missing clones reflect an unresolved V gene, and the others are unexplained. That table supplies the V and J calls and clone size; D and trimming were determined from the DNA. Present in this sample are approximately 120,000 clones, around 83% of which were seen just once. The top ten clones comprise about 12% of the sample.

Counted from cysteine to phenylalanine, this CDR3 has 12 amino acids. Of the read, only the CDR3 DNA is kept; its 36 bases are in frame from base 1. Sequences SGHKS (CDR1) and YYEKEE (CDR2) are obtained from the germline V gene (reference sequence). The trim is 2 bases for V and 5 bases for J, with a gap of 5 bases between the germline ends. Each collaborating institution followed its own protocols to collect whole blood in K2EDTA tubes. For TCRbeta analysis, collaborators shipped samples as frozen whole blood, isolated PBMCs, or DNA extracted from either of those sample types. The data are from a study of blood T cell repertoires in COVID-19 (TCRdb year 2020). Background on the whole study: Samples covering the acute and convalescent phases of COVID-19 were provided by collaborators in the United States, Italy and Spain. Deeply sampled blood TCRbeta repertoires from subjects exposed to, actively infected with, or recovered from COVID-19 were included in the dataset. The repertoires were released in a freely available public database intended as a resource for research on the immune response to SARS-CoV-2. HLA class I and class II types, where available, came from metadata supplied by the sample provider rather than from assay-based typing. The prospective study material was composed of cDNA or gDNA derived from T cells, B-cell-depleted T cells, or PBMCs. Samples were obtained from the ongoing ImmuneRACE study (first 160 participants) and from roughly 1,300 subjects provided by 6 global collaborators. A de-identified subject ID, COVID-19 status, age in years and sex were almost always included in the sample metadata. General conclusions and limits of the study: The quantity of clinical and demographic metadata differed by source and by participant and was supplied without curation.

This receptor chain uses TRBV5-5 and TRBJ2-1, with the D gene call left open. What was sequenced was peripheral blood. The source is a man aged 55 to 70 with acute or convalescent COVID-19. The nucleotides read TGTGCCAGCAGCTTTTCAGACAATGAGCAGTTCTTC. Its translation reads: CASSFSDNEQFF.